The 28 T cell receptor beta chains presented below share a single source sample, sequenced in a study of identical twins listed by TCRdb under 2016. The library was made by 5' RACE. The run used an Illumina HiSeq 2000. TCRdb reprocessing: public reads trimmed at Q25 with fastp, clones called with MiXCR, in-frame beta chains kept. Identical CDR3 protein sequences are pooled into one entry, listed with their most common genes and DNA. The sample table records 400,000 to 550,000 distinct CDR3 sequences; around 20% of these occur just once. Of the sample, roughly 0.9% falls within the top ten clones. The sample also formed part of further work on T cells expressing NK-cell markers.

The material sequenced was CD4+ T cells sorted from blood. The receptor set was obtained from a woman younger than 30 in good health.

The genes are TRBV11-2 and TRBJ2-1; no firm D call. CDR1 SGHAT and CDR2 FQNNGV come from the germline V gene. This CDR3 region has 12 residues. The V and J ends lost 6 bases and 6 bases respectively, with 9 bases between them. CDR3 nucleotide sequence: TGTGCCAGCAGACGGACGGCCAATGAGCAGTTCTTC. It codes for CASRRTANEQFF.

In this sample, this clonotype turned up a few times. V and J are TRBV19 and TRBJ1-5; a possible D gene is TRBD1 (6 bases). The CDR3 sequence is 15 residues long. V gave up 9 bases and J gave up 3 bases, with 18 bases separating them. Germline V CDR1 and CDR2: LNHDA, SQIVND (reference sequence). The CDR3 DNA sequence: TGTGCCAGCCTCCGAAACCGACAGGTCAATCAGCCCCAGCATTTT. It specifies CASLRNRQVNQPQHF.

This clonotype has more than one count but fewer than ten. V usage is TRBV5-1 and J usage is TRBJ2-1, with 13 bases matching TRBD2. This CDR3 contains 18 residues. The ends lost 4 bases at V and 1 base at J; junction bases unmatched: 8. Germline lookup yields CDR1 SGHRS and CDR2 YFSETQ. CDR3 sequence: CASSGGLAGSFSYNEQFF. The CDR3 coding sequence is TGCGCCAGCAGCGGGGGACTAGCGGGGTCCTTTTCCTACAATGAGCAGTTCTTC.

This clonotype was seen a handful of times. The chain is built from TRBV18 and TRBJ1-1, with D perhaps matching TRBD1 (5 bases). Germline V gene data show CDR1 as KGHSH and CDR2 as LQKENI. CDR3 length equals 15 residues. Trimming left V 6 bases short and J 1 base short, with 15 bases between. The CDR3 sequence is CASSPITGGNTEAFF. DNA for the CDR3: TGTGCCAGCTCCCCTATTACAGGCGGGAACACTGAAGCTTTCTTT.

The sample holds a few counts of this clonotype. This sequence joins TRBV7-8 and TRBJ2-4; D is unresolved. Germline V gene sequence: CDR1 SGHVS, CDR2 FQNEAQ. V was cut by 7 bases and J by 6 bases, with 19 bases left in between. The CDR3 covers 15 residues. In nucleotides, the CDR3 is TGTGCCAGCACCTTTGAGTACGGACGGTCAAACATTCAGTACTTC. Its translation is CASTFEYGRSNIQYF.

This clonotype has only a few counts. The chain joins TRBV5-1 to TRBJ2-5, with 8 bases lining up with TRBD1. The CDR3 spans 14 residues. Trimming removed 4 bases from V and 1 base from J; junction bases left unmatched: 3. From germline, CDR1 is SGHRS and CDR2 YFSETQ. In DNA, the CDR3 is TGCGCCAGCAGCAAAGGACAGGGCCAAGAGACCCAGTACTTC. Protein sequence: CASSKGQGQETQYF.

This clonotype appeared many times. This chain uses TRBV6-1 with TRBJ1-6; no reliable D call. V was cut by 7 bases and J by 7 bases, with 17 bases left in between. The germline V gene has CDR1 MNHNS and CDR2 SASEGT. The CDR3 covers 15 residues. Here the CDR3 DNA reads TGTGCCAGCACCTACAGAGGTGGAGGAAATTCACCCCTCCACTTT. This sequence encodes CASTYRGGGNSPLHF.

This clonotype was detected many times. V usage is TRBV6-1 and J usage is TRBJ1-1; D is unresolved. The CDR3 is made up of 14 amino acids. The V end was cut by 7 bases, the J end by 0 bases, with 12 bases between. The germline CDR1 and CDR2 sequences are MNHNS and SASEGT. Here the CDR3 reads CASTAANMNTEAFF. The CDR3 nucleotides are TGTGCCAGCACGGCCGCAAACATGAACACTGAAGCTTTCTTT.

The V gene is TRBV20-1, the J gene TRBJ2-4, with D perhaps matching TRBD1 or TRBD2 (7 bases each). Germline CDR1 and CDR2: DFQATT and SNEGSKA (reference sequence). The CDR3 length is 16 residues. V shed 3 bases and J shed 6 bases, with 21 bases lying between them. CDR3 loop: CSASQGDYPSTNIQYF. CDR3 nucleotides: TGCAGTGCTAGTCAGGGGGACTACCCCTCGACAAACATTCAGTACTTC.

This clonotype has just a few counts. The chain recombines TRBV4-2 with TRBJ1-1; D remains ambiguous. CDR1 LGHNA and CDR2 YNFKEQ come from the germline V gene. The germline V and J ends were trimmed by 4 bases and 6 bases, with 15 bases remaining between them. CDR3 size: 14 residues. CDR3 sequence: CASSPRVRTAEAFF. For the CDR3, the DNA is TGTGCCAGCAGCCCGAGGGTCCGCACGGCTGAAGCTTTCTTT.

This clonotype is a singleton in its sample. This chain joins TRBV6-1 and TRBJ2-3; D call uncertain. Germline loops: CDR1 MNHNS, CDR2 SASEGT. V lost 5 bases and J 1 base, leaving 10 bases between the germline ends. The CDR3 has 14 amino acids. The CDR3 sequence: CASSPIRGTDTQYF. The CDR3 coding sequence is TGTGCCAGCAGTCCCATTAGGGGCACAGATACGCAGTATTTT.

V usage is TRBV6-6 and J usage is TRBJ1-2; D is unresolved. The CDR3 is made up of 11 amino acids. CDR1 is MNHNY and CDR2 is SVGAGI in the germline V gene (reference sequence). V dropped 6 bases and J dropped 5 bases, with 7 bases sitting between them. CDR3 bases: TGTGCCAGCAGCCTGATGTATGGCTACACCTTC. It is translated as CASSLMYGYTF.

This clonotype was seen more than once but under ten times. In DNA form, the CDR3 reads TGCAGTGCTAGAGGCCTAGCGGGTGATGAGCAGTTCTTC. This codes for CSARGLAGDEQFF. The chain uses TRBV20-1 and TRBJ2-1; 8 positions agree with TRBD2. Trimming removed 1 base from V and 8 bases from J; junction bases left unmatched: 4. Germline V lookup: CDR1 DFQATT, CDR2 SNEGSKA (reference sequence). The CDR3 consists of 13 residues.

The chain has TRBV7-9 and TRBJ2-1; D might be TRBD2 (5 bases). CDR3 length: 15 amino acids. From germline, CDR1 is SEHNR and CDR2 FQNEAQ (reference sequence). The V and J ends lost 1 base and 6 bases respectively, with 13 bases between them. The CDR3 protein is CASSLEASGRNEQFF. CDR3 coding DNA: TGTGCCAGCAGCTTAGAAGCAAGCGGTCGCAATGAGCAGTTCTTC.

The chain links TRBV5-4 to TRBJ2-7; the D is unclear. The germline CDR1 and CDR2 sequences are SGHNT and YYREEE (reference sequence). This CDR3 spans 11 amino acids. The V gene lost 4 bases and the J gene lost 5 bases, with 7 bases spanning the gap. The DNA of the CDR3 is TGTGCCAGCAGCGCCTTCGACGAGCAGTACTTC. Amino acid sequence: CASSAFDEQYF.

The sample holds a few counts of this clonotype. The chain combines TRBV20-1 with TRBJ2-5, with D unresolved. There are 12 residues in the CDR3. Trimming removed 0 bases at V and 5 bases at J, with 7 bases between. Looked up from germline, CDR1 is DFQATT and CDR2 is SNEGSKA (reference sequence). The CDR3 DNA is TGCAGTGCTAGAGAAGCTCTGGAGACCCAGTACTTC. This encodes CSAREALETQYF.

V usage is TRBV7-2 and J usage is TRBJ2-7; D remains unclear. This CDR3 spans 13 amino acids. Germline V gene lookup returns CDR1 SGHTA and CDR2 FQGNSA. Trimming left V 4 bases short and J 4 bases short, with 11 bases between. CDR3 coding DNA: TGTGCCAGCAGCTCCGAAGCGTCGTACGAGCAGTACTTC. It codes for CASSSEASYEQYF. Combining the CDR3 with reference TRBV7-2 and TRBJ2-7 gives the whole variable domain GAGVSQSPSNKVTEKGKDVELRCDPISGHTALYWYRQSLGQGLEFLIYFQGNSAPDKSGLPSDRFSAERTGGSVSTLTIQRTQQEDSAVYLCASSSEASYEQYFGPGTRLTVT.

The chain couples TRBV10-3 to TRBJ2-7; TRBD2 aligns across 7 bases. Unmatched junction bases numbered 13, after V lost 11 bases and J lost 3 bases. CDR1 ENHRY and CDR2 SYGVKD come from the germline V gene. The CDR3 has 14 residues. The CDR3 here is CAAAAGTKSYEQYF. CDR3 nucleotide sequence: TGTGCCGCCGCCGCCGGGACTAAAAGCTACGAGCAGTACTTC.

The rearrangement links TRBV5-1 to TRBJ1-4; 9 bases match TRBD1. Germline V gene data show CDR1 as SGHRS and CDR2 as YFSETQ. The CDR3 length is 14 residues. The V segment lost 2 bases and the J segment 7 bases; nucleotides outside the gene matches: 3. The CDR3 region is CASSFRTGVEKLFF. In nucleotides, the CDR3 is TGCGCCAGCAGCTTCAGGACAGGGGTTGAAAAACTGTTTTTT.

This clonotype was counted only a few times. CDR3 sequence reads: CASSQWGHLFSPLHF. CDR3 in DNA: TGTGCCAGCTCGCAATGGGGACACCTCTTTTCACCCCTCCACTTT. This chain uses TRBV5-6 with TRBJ1-6; D perhaps matches TRBD1 (6 bases). In germline, CDR1 is SGHDT, CDR2 YYEEEE. V was pared by 7 bases and J by 9 bases, with 20 bases between. The CDR3 has 15 residues. The whole variable domain, remainder taken from reference TRBV5-6 and TRBJ1-6, is DAGVTQSPTHLIKTRGQQVTLRCSPKSGHDTVSWYQQALGQGPQFIFQYYEEEERQRGNFPDRFSGHQFPNYSSELNVNALLLGDSALYLCASSQWGHLFSPLHFGNGTRLTVT.

The gene calls are TRBV6-1 and TRBJ2-1; 8 nucleotides agree with TRBD2. Germline CDR1 reads MNHNS; CDR2 reads SASEGT. The length of the CDR3 is 13 residues. V shed 6 bases and J 10 bases; nucleotides not matched to a gene: 8. The CDR3 spells CASSSSGGVEQFF. The CDR3 DNA reads as TGTGCCAGCAGCTCGAGCGGGGGCGTCGAGCAGTTCTTC.

In its sample, this clonotype was seen a few times. The gene calls are TRBV12-3 or TRBV12-4 and TRBJ2-3; the D is unclear. This CDR3 spans 14 amino acids. V was clipped by 3 bases and J by 6 bases, with 13 bases between them. The CDR3 nucleotides are TGTGCCAGCAGTTTTACGAGAGGCCGGGATACGCAGTATTTT. This codes for CASSFTRGRDTQYF.

V gene TRBV12-3 or TRBV12-4 combines with J gene TRBJ1-1, with 7 positions matching TRBD1. The CDR3 length is 14 residues. Trimming removed 7 bases from V and 1 base from J; junction bases left unmatched: 6. Here the CDR3 reads CASNLDRRNTEAFF. In nucleotides, the CDR3 is TGTGCCAGCAACTTGGACAGGAGGAACACTGAAGCTTTCTTT.

The table lists this clonotype with a count of one. The chain recombines TRBV7-2 with TRBJ2-7; D is undetermined. Per germline, CDR1 SGHTA and CDR2 FQGNSA. Trimming left V 5 bases short and J 2 bases short, with 16 bases between. This CDR3 has 15 residues. CDR3 sequence: CASSGGVGSPYEQYF. CDR3 bases: TGTGCCAGCAGCGGTGGGGTAGGTAGTCCCTACGAGCAGTACTTC.

The table lists this clonotype with a few counts. The CDR3 DNA is TGCAGTGCTAGCTTAGGGCGGGCCAACGTCCTGACTTTC. Amino acids: CSASLGRANVLTF. V usage is TRBV20-1 and J usage is TRBJ2-6; D call uncertain. With 3 bases removed from V and 5 bases from J, the gap between germline ends came to 8 bases. Germline CDR1 is DFQATT and CDR2 is SNEGSKA (reference sequence). This CDR3 is 13 amino acids long.

This chain links TRBV20-1 with TRBJ2-7; D gene uncertain. Germline loops: CDR1 DFQATT, CDR2 SNEGSKA (reference sequence). Trimming pared 3 bases from V and 0 bases from J, leaving 3 bases between. The CDR3 extends over 11 amino acids. CDR3 bases: TGCAGTGCTAGCATCTCCTACGAGCAGTACTTC. This codes for CSASISYEQYF.

This clonotype occurred many times. The chain recombines TRBV27 with TRBJ1-2; D gene ambiguous. There are 16 residues in the CDR3. CDR1 is MNHEY, CDR2 SMNVEV, per germline (reference sequence). Deletions cut 3 bases from V and 2 bases from J, with 16 bases between. For the CDR3, the DNA is TGTGCCAGCAGTTTTACGTCGGGCCTGGGGAACTATGGCTACACCTTC. As protein: CASSFTSGLGNYGYTF.

The V gene is TRBV5-4, the J gene TRBJ2-7, with TRBD2 matching over 8 bases. Unmatched junction bases numbered 8, after V lost 3 bases and J lost 0 bases. CDR1 is SGHNT, CDR2 YYREEE, per germline (reference sequence). The CDR3 totals 16 residues. CDR3 nucleotide sequence: TGTGCCAGCAGCTCGGGAGGGACTCGAAGCTCCTACGAGCAGTACTTC. Protein: CASSSGGTRSSYEQYF.